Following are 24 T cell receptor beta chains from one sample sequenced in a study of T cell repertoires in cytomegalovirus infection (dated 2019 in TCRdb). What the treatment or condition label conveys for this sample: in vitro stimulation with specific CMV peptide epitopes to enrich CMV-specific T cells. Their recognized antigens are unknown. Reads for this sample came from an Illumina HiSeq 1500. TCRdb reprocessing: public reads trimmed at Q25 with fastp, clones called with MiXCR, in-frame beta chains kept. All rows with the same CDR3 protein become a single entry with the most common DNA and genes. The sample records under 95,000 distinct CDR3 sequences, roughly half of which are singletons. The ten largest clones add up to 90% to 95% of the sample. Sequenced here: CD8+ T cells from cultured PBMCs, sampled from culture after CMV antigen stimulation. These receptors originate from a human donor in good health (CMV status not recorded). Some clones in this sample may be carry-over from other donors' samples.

The CDR3 bases are TGTGCCAGCAGCTTGGGGGCTGGGGACTATGGCTACACCTTC. The encoded protein is CASSLGAGDYGYTF. The genes are TRBV7-6 and TRBJ1-2; D perhaps matches TRBD1 (6 bases). Germline V gene sequence: CDR1 SGHVS, CDR2 FNYEAQ. This CDR3 has 14 amino acids. V lost 3 bases and J lost 3, with 11 bases in between. Together with reference TRBV7-6 and TRBJ1-2, the CDR3 gives the full variable domain: GAGVSQSPRYKVTKRGQDVALRCDPISGHVSLYWYRQALGQGPEFLTYFNYEAQQDKSGLPNDRFSAERPEGSISTLTIQRTEQRDSAMYRCASSLGAGDYGYTFGSGTRLTVV.

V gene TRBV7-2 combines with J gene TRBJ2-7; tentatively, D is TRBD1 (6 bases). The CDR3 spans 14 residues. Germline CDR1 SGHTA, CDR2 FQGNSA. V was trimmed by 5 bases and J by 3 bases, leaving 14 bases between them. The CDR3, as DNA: TGTGCCAGCAGCACGCCCGGGACAATCTACGAGCAGTACTTC. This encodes CASSTPGTIYEQYF.

CDR3 DNA: TGTGCCAGCAGCTCCCCCGACGACTGTGGCTACACCTTC. This codes for CASSSPDDCGYTF. The chain carries TRBV7-2 and TRBJ1-2, with D unresolved. CDR1 is SGHTA, CDR2 FQGNSA, per germline. The CDR3 loop spans 13 amino acids. V was clipped by 4 bases and J by 7 bases, with 13 bases between them.

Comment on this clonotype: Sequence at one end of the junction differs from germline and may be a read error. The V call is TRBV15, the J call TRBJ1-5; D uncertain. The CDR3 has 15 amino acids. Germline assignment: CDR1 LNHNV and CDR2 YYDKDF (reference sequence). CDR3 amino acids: CATSREPSSNQPQHF. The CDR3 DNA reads TGTGCCACCAGCCGAGAGCCTTCTAGCAATCAGCCCCAGCATTTT.

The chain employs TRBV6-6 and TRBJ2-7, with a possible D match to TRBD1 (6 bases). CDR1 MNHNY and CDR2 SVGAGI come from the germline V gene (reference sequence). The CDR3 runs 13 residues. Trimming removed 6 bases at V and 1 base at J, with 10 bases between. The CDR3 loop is CASSRGQSYEQYF. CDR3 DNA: TGTGCCAGCAGCCGGGGACAATCCTACGAGCAGTACTTC.

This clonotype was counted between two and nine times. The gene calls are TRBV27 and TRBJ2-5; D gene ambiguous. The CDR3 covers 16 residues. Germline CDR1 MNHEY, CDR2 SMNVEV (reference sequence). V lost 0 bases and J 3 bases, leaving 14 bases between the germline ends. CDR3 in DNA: TGTGCCAGCAGTTTATCGATCGGAACAGCCAAAGAGACCCAGTACTTC. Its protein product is CASSLSIGTAKETQYF.

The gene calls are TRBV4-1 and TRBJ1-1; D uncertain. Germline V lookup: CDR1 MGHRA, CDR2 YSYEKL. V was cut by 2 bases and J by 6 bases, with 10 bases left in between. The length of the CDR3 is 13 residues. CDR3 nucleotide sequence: TGCGCCAGCAGCCAACCTAGGATTTCTGAAGCTTTCTTT. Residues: CASSQPRISEAFF.

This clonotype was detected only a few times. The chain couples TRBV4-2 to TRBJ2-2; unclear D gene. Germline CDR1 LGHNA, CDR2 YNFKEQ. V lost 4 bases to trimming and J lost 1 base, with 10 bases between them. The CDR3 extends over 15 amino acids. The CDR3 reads CASSPVSGNTGELFF. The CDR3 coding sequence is TGTGCCAGCAGCCCGGTATCAGGGAACACCGGGGAGCTGTTTTTT.

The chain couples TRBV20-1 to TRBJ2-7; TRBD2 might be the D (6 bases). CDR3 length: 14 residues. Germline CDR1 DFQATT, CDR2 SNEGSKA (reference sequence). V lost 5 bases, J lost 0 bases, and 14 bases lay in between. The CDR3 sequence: CSASWRDHSYEQYF. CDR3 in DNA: TGCAGTGCTTCTTGGCGGGACCACTCCTACGAGCAGTACTTC.

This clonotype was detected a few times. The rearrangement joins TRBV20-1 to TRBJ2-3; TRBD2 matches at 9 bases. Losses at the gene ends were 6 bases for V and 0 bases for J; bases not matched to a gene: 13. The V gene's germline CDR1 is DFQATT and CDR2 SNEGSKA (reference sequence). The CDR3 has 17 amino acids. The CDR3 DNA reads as TGCAGTGCCCACGGGACTAGCAGAATACTAAGCACAGATACGCAGTATTTT. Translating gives CSAHGTSRILSTDTQYF.

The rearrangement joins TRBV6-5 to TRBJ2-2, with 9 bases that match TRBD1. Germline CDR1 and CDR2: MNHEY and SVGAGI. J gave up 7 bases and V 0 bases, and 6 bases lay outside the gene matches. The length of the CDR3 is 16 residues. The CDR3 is CASSYSGTGNVGELFF. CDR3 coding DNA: TGTGCCAGCAGTTACTCTGGGACAGGGAACGTCGGGGAGCTGTTTTTT.

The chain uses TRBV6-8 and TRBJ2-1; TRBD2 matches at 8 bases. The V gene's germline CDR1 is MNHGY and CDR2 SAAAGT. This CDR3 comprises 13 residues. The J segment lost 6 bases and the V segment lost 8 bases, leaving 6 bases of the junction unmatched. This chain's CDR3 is CASCKTSANEQFF. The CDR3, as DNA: TGTGCCAGCTGTAAGACTAGCGCCAATGAGCAGTTCTTC.

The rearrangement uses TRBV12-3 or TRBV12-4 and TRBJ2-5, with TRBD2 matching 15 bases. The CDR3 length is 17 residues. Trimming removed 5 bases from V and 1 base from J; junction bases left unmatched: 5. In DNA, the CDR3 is TGTGCCAGCAGTGGACTAGCGGGGGGGCCCCCCCAAGAGACCCAGTACTTC. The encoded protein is CASSGLAGGPPQETQYF.

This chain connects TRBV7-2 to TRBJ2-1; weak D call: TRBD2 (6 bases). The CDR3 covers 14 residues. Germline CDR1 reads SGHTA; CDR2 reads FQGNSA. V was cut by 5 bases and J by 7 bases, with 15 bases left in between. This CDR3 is CASSTDYTRNEQFF. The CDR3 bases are TGTGCCAGCAGCACGGACTATACAAGGAATGAGCAGTTCTTC.

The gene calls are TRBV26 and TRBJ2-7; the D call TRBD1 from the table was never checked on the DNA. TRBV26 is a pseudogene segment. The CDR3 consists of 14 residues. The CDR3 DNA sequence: TGTGCCAGCACCTGCGCCAACCCAGGCGACGAGCAGTACTTC. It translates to CASTCANPGDEQYF.

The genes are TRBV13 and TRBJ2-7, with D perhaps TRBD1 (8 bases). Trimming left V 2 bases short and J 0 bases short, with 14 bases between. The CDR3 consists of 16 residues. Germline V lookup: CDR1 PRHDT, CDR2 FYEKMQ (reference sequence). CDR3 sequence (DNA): TGTGCCAGCAGCTTACCGGACAGGGAGGGCTCCTACGAGCAGTACTTC. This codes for CASSLPDREGSYEQYF.

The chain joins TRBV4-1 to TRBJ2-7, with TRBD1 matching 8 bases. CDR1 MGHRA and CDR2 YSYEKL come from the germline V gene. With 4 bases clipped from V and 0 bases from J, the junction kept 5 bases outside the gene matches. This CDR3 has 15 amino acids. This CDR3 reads CASSLLDRGSYEQYF. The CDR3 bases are TGCGCCAGCAGCCTTCTCGACAGGGGCTCCTACGAGCAGTACTTC.

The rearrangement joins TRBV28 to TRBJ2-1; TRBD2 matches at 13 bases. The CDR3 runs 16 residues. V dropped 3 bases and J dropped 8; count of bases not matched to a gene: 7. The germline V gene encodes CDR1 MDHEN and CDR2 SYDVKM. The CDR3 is CASSFRGLAGDDEQFF. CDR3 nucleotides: TGTGCCAGCAGTTTTAGAGGACTAGCGGGAGACGATGAGCAGTTCTTC.

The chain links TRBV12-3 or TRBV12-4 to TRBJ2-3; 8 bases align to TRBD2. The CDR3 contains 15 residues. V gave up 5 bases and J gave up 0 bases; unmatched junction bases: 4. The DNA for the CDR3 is TGTGCCAGCAGTCTGGGACTAGATAGCACAGATACGCAGTATTTT. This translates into CASSLGLDSTDTQYF.

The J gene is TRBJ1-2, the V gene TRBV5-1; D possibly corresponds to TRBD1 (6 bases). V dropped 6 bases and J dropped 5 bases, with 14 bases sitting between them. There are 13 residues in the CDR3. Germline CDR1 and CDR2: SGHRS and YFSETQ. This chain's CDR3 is CASTRGRFYGYTF. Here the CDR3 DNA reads TGCGCCAGCACCCGGGGGCGGTTTTATGGCTACACCTTC.

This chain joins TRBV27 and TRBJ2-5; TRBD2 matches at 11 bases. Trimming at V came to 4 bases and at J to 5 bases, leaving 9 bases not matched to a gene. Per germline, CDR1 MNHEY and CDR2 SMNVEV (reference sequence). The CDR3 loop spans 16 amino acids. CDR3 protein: CASSSYSGGAEETQYF. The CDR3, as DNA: TGTGCCAGCAGTTCCTATAGCGGGGGGGCTGAGGAGACCCAGTACTTC.

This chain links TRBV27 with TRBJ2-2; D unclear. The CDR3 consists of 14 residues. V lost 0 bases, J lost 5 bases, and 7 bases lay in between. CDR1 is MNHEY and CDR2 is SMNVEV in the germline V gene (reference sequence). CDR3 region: CASSLSIQTGELFF. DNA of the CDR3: TGTGCCAGCAGTTTATCGATCCAGACCGGGGAGCTGTTTTTT.

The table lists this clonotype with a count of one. The CDR3 here is CASSLNPYGYTF. The CDR3 DNA reads as TGTGCCAGCAGTCTAAACCCCTATGGCTACACCTTC. V gene TRBV12-3 or TRBV12-4 combines with J gene TRBJ1-2; D ambiguous. Between the trimmed V and J ends, which lost 5 bases and 4 bases, there was a span of 8 bases. This CDR3 has 12 amino acids.

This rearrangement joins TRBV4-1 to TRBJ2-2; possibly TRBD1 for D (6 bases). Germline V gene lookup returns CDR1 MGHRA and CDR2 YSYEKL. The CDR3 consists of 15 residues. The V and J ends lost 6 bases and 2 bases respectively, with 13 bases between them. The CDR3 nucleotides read TGCGCCAGCAGATTTCAGGGGACCAACACCGGGGAGCTGTTTTTT. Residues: CASRFQGTNTGELFF.